A selection of T cell receptor beta chains follows, all from one sample in a study of blood T cell repertoires in COVID-19. Here immunoSEQ multiplex PCR was the method, and the copy in TCRdb shows in-frame clones only, minus some. The table shows roughly 700,000 clones, with around 90% occurring only once. Sequencing input: peripheral blood. These receptors originate from a woman between 18 and 29 years old with acute or convalescent COVID-19. Each CDR3 is given with its conserved first and last residue. The D gene is left open where the match is weak. Not all rows give a size; the values are once, few, many and, for expanded clones, a class.

CDR3 protein,CDR3 DNA,clone size,V gene,D gene,J gene
CASSPGVQPQHF,TGTGCCAGCAGTCCAGGGGTTCAGCCCCAGCATTTT,NA,TRBV6-2/TRBV6-3,NA,TRBJ1-5
CASSRDYEQYF,TGCGCCAGCAGCCGAGACTACGAGCAGTACTTC,NA,TRBV5-1,NA,TRBJ2-7
CASSLDRYTDTQYF,TGTGCCAGCAGCTTGGACAGATACACAGATACGCAGTATTTT,NA,TRBV7-3,NA,TRBJ2-3
CASSHLGDTATTNEKLFF,TGTGCCAGCAGCCACCTTGGGGACACCGCTACAACTAATGAAAAACTGTTTTTT,NA,TRBV3-1/TRBV3-2,NA,TRBJ1-4
CASSLDPGGQGEKLFF,TGCGCCAGCAGCTTGGACCCCGGGGGGCAGGGTGAAAAACTGTTTTTT,few,TRBV5-1,NA,TRBJ1-4
CASSQEGRGDQKLFF,TGTGCCAGCAGCCAGGAGGGGAGGGGCGATCAAAAACTGTTTTTT,NA,TRBV3-1/TRBV3-2,NA,TRBJ1-4
CASIGLQGRCEKLFF,TGTGCCAGCATAGGCCTCCAGGGAAGGTGTGAAAAACTGTTTTTT,NA,TRBV6-4,NA,TRBJ1-4
CASTRVGGGNEQFF,TGTGCCAGCACCCGTGTGGGCGGAGGTAATGAGCAGTTCTTC,once,TRBV7-2,NA,TRBJ2-1
CAAGQGVVNEKLFF,TGTGCCGCCGGACAGGGGGTAGTTAATGAAAAACTGTTTTTT,NA,TRBV5-8,TRBD1,TRBJ1-4
CASSLAQGNSPLHF,TGTGCCAGCAGCTTAGCCCAGGGCAACTCACCCCTCCACTTT,NA,TRBV7-6,NA,TRBJ1-6
CASSAQGDYGYTF,TGCGCCAGCAGCGCACAGGGGGACTATGGCTACACCTTC,NA,TRBV5-1,TRBD1,TRBJ1-2
CASSPSLVGYTF,TGTGCCAGCAGCCCAAGTCTAGTTGGCTACACCTTC,NA,TRBV7-9,NA,TRBJ1-2
CASSPKAGFNYGYTF,TGTGCCAGCAGCCCAAAGGCGGGGTTTAACTATGGCTACACCTTC,NA,TRBV7-8,NA,TRBJ1-2
CASSETQDYGYTF,TGTGCCAGCAGTGAGACACAGGACTATGGCTACACCTTC,NA,TRBV2,NA,TRBJ1-2
CASSPSVQGARNTIYF,TGTGCCAGCTCACCAAGTGTCCAGGGTGCCAGAAACACCATATATTTT,NA,TRBV18,NA,TRBJ1-3
CASSPIRGIQETQYF,TGTGCCAGCAGCCCGATTCGGGGTATCCAAGAGACCCAGTACTTC,NA,TRBV14,NA,TRBJ2-5
CAISESDRGSEKLFF,TGTGCCATCAGTGAGTCCGACAGGGGATCCGAAAAACTGTTTTTT,NA,TRBV10-3,TRBD1,TRBJ1-4
CASSIRGHQETQYF,TGTGCCAGCAGCATCAGGGGGCACCAAGAGACCCAGTACTTC,NA,TRBV7-9,TRBD1,TRBJ2-5
CASGQGFSPLHF,TGTGCCAGCGGACAGGGTTTTTCACCCCTCCACTTT,NA,TRBV6-5,TRBD1,TRBJ1-6
CASSHRGGYTF,TGTGCCAGCAGTCATCGAGGGGGCTACACCTTC,NA,TRBV3-1/TRBV3-2,NA,TRBJ1-2
CSVDGQHQETQYF,TGCAGCGTCGATGGACAGCACCAAGAGACCCAGTACTTC,NA,TRBV29-1,NA,TRBJ2-5
CASSLGVGPSGEKLFF,TGCGCCAGCAGCTTGGGGGTTGGGCCCTCGGGGGAAAAACTGTTTTTT,NA,TRBV5-1,NA,TRBJ1-4
CASSWQGTNNEQFF,TGTGCCAGCAGCTGGCAGGGTACCAACAATGAGCAGTTCTTC,once,TRBV25-1,NA,TRBJ2-1
CASGAVQGGLTSSTDTQYF,TGTGCTAGTGGTGCCGTCCAGGGGGGCCTAACCTCTAGCACAGATACGCAGTATTTT,NA,TRBV12-5,NA,TRBJ2-3
CASSQDPSGANIQYF,TGCGCCAGCAGCCAAGATCCCTCAGGGGCGAACATTCAGTACTTC,NA,TRBV4-1,NA,TRBJ2-4
CASTGSSSKAFF,TGTGCCAGCACGGGTTCGTCCTCGAAGGCTTTCTTT,few,TRBV12-3/TRBV12-4,NA,TRBJ1-1
CASRGQGTEAFF,TGTGCCAGCAGGGGGCAGGGCACTGAAGCTTTCTTT,NA,TRBV2,NA,TRBJ1-1